This TCR beta chain derives from a study of shared clonotypes between healthy human individuals. Study conclusions and caveats: Sorted-subset samples were not fully sequenced, rarefaction indicated.

Germline CDR1 reads SGDLS; CDR2 reads YYNGEE. The J segment lost 5 bases and the V segment lost 4 bases, leaving 3 bases of the junction unmatched. The CDR3 is 14 amino acids. Concerning this clone itself: Antigen: not known.

Some clones are missing from TCRdb's copy, which holds only in-frame ones; the method was immunoSEQ multiplex PCR. This table has some 1.4 million clones, approximately 96% appearing once. The chain uses TRBV9 and TRBJ2-2; 9 nucleotides agree with TRBD2. The receptor was isolated from a man aged 30 to 45 in good health. The sequenced sample was naive CD4+ T cells sorted from blood. The subset is: CD45RA+ positively selected. The chain's CDR3 is CASSPGLATGELFF. CDR3 nucleotide sequence: TGTGCCAGCAGCCCGGGACTAGCAACCGGGGAGCTGTTTTTT.